Listed below are T cell receptor beta chains from one sample, sequenced in a study of beta chain features in type 1 diabetes. Assay used: immunoSEQ multiplex PCR; TCRdb lists only in-frame clones, some missing. The repertoire holds 350,000 to 450,000 clones, with approximately 15% as singletons. Sample: naive CD4+ T cells from blood. The origin of the receptors is a woman under 30 in good health. The CDR3 runs from the conserved cysteine through the conserved F or W. D genes are given only for firm matches.

j_call: TRBJ2-2; v_call: TRBV2; d_call: .; cdr3_aa: CASKVLAPNTGELFF
j_call: TRBJ2-5; v_call: TRBV18; d_call: TRBD2; cdr3_aa: CASSRSLAEETQYF
j_call: TRBJ2-7; v_call: TRBV5-1; d_call: TRBD1; cdr3_aa: CASSSSGTGTYEQYF
j_call: TRBJ2-1; v_call: TRBV9; d_call: .; cdr3_aa: CASSPTMVEQFF
j_call: TRBJ2-7; v_call: TRBV5-1; d_call: .; cdr3_aa: CASSHAAEPYEQYF
j_call: TRBJ2-7; v_call: TRBV28; d_call: TRBD1; cdr3_aa: CASSLGQGLWEQYF
j_call: TRBJ2-5; v_call: TRBV5-1; d_call: TRBD1; cdr3_aa: CASSLAAGTGGSETQYF
j_call: TRBJ1-1; v_call: TRBV5-1; d_call: .; cdr3_aa: CASSRDSNTEAFF
j_call: TRBJ2-1; v_call: TRBV7-9; d_call: .; cdr3_aa: CASSLAAGGQSSYNEQFF
j_call: TRBJ2-5; v_call: TRBV7-9; d_call: TRBD2; cdr3_aa: CASSLTAGGETQYF
j_call: TRBJ2-1; v_call: TRBV7-6; d_call: .; cdr3_aa: CASSLAHGSAGVHEQFF
j_call: TRBJ2-7; v_call: TRBV5-1; d_call: .; cdr3_aa: CASSRHLDSEGEQYF
j_call: TRBJ2-7; v_call: TRBV5-4; d_call: TRBD1; cdr3_aa: CASSATGGYEQYF
j_call: TRBJ2-1; v_call: TRBV5-4; d_call: TRBD1; cdr3_aa: CASSYDRDRGEQFF
j_call: TRBJ2-5; v_call: TRBV19; d_call: TRBD1; cdr3_aa: CASSGQTGIGETQYF
j_call: TRBJ2-2; v_call: TRBV11-3; d_call: .; cdr3_aa: CASTERRDANTGELFF
j_call: TRBJ1-5; v_call: TRBV4-3; d_call: TRBD1; cdr3_aa: CASSQGGTAQYPQHF
j_call: TRBJ2-2; v_call: TRBV7-3; d_call: TRBD1; cdr3_aa: CASSGTGGTGELFF
j_call: TRBJ2-2; v_call: TRBV5-1; d_call: .; cdr3_aa: CASSSTQGRNTGELFF
j_call: TRBJ1-1; v_call: TRBV29-1; d_call: TRBD1; cdr3_aa: CSTGQLMNTEAFF
j_call: TRBJ2-2; v_call: TRBV4-1; d_call: .; cdr3_aa: CASSQGEGGFTGELFF
j_call: TRBJ2-7; v_call: TRBV5-8; d_call: .; cdr3_aa: CASSDAYSGSPYSEQYF
j_call: TRBJ2-3; v_call: TRBV7-6; d_call: .; cdr3_aa: CASSLTGGTDTQYF
j_call: TRBJ1-5; v_call: TRBV15; d_call: TRBD1; cdr3_aa: CATSRGKGGQPQHF
j_call: TRBJ1-5; v_call: TRBV28; d_call: .; cdr3_aa: CASSGQIYQPQHF
j_call: TRBJ2-5; v_call: TRBV9; d_call: TRBD1; cdr3_aa: CASSVAGDRGQETQYF
j_call: TRBJ2-1; v_call: TRBV4-3; d_call: .; cdr3_aa: CASSQDPGNEQFF
j_call: TRBJ2-1; v_call: TRBV4-3; d_call: TRBD2; cdr3_aa: CASSRWGLASTTGSYNEQFF
j_call: TRBJ1-1; v_call: TRBV30; d_call: TRBD1; cdr3_aa: CAWNGQGDTEAFF
j_call: TRBJ1-5; v_call: TRBV4-1; d_call: .; cdr3_aa: CASSQGGGNNQPQHF
j_call: TRBJ1-3; v_call: TRBV4-3; d_call: .; cdr3_aa: CASSQESRRSGNTIYF
j_call: TRBJ2-1; v_call: TRBV30; d_call: TRBD1; cdr3_aa: CAWSRKTGGAYNEQFF
j_call: TRBJ1-1; v_call: TRBV10-3; d_call: .; cdr3_aa: CAINPHPRGNTEAFF
j_call: TRBJ2-7; v_call: TRBV7-9; d_call: .; cdr3_aa: CASSLYAQGDEQYF
j_call: TRBJ2-4; v_call: TRBV11-2; d_call: .; cdr3_aa: CASSSGLFKNIQYF
j_call: TRBJ2-4; v_call: TRBV7-9; d_call: TRBD1; cdr3_aa: CASSHGQGTLNIQYF
j_call: TRBJ1-4; v_call: TRBV11-2; d_call: .; cdr3_aa: CASSLERQEKLFF
j_call: TRBJ2-7; v_call: TRBV5-1; d_call: .; cdr3_aa: CASSLDGSWEQYF
j_call: TRBJ2-5; v_call: TRBV15; d_call: .; cdr3_aa: CATSRDQEEETQYF
j_call: TRBJ2-7; v_call: TRBV7-2; d_call: TRBD2; cdr3_aa: CASSLVQSGVSYEQYF
j_call: TRBJ2-5; v_call: TRBV10-2; d_call: TRBD2; cdr3_aa: CASSGRTSEETQYF
j_call: TRBJ1-5; v_call: TRBV30; d_call: TRBD1; cdr3_aa: CAWLNGTVSNQPQHF
j_call: TRBJ2-1; v_call: TRBV19; d_call: .; cdr3_aa: CASSHGGSREQFF
j_call: TRBJ2-1; v_call: TRBV7-2; d_call: TRBD2; cdr3_aa: CASSAGLAVNEQFF
j_call: TRBJ2-1; v_call: TRBV9; d_call: TRBD1; cdr3_aa: CASSKGGTGLNEQFF
j_call: TRBJ1-4; v_call: TRBV2; d_call: TRBD1; cdr3_aa: CASSSDRAEKLFF
j_call: TRBJ1-5; v_call: TRBV2; d_call: TRBD1; cdr3_aa: CASSEGQSNQPQHF
j_call: TRBJ1-5; v_call: TRBV7-9; d_call: .; cdr3_aa: CASSLDGYSNQPQHF
j_call: TRBJ1-5; v_call: TRBV18; d_call: TRBD1; cdr3_aa: CASSPGQLNQPQHF
j_call: TRBJ2-7; v_call: TRBV29-1; d_call: .; cdr3_aa: CSVSQGPGEQYF
j_call: TRBJ2-5; v_call: TRBV7-9; d_call: .; cdr3_aa: CASSRRVQETQYF
j_call: TRBJ2-5; v_call: TRBV7-2; d_call: .; cdr3_aa: CASSFPGAQETQYF
j_call: TRBJ2-7; v_call: TRBV19; d_call: TRBD1; cdr3_aa: CASSPETGGKGEQYF
j_call: TRBJ1-1; v_call: TRBV2; d_call: .; cdr3_aa: CASKGDTEAFF
j_call: TRBJ1-1; v_call: TRBV18; d_call: .; cdr3_aa: CASSPTAGVPRTFF
j_call: TRBJ1-3; v_call: TRBV15; d_call: TRBD1; cdr3_aa: CATSRRQGKGNTIYF
j_call: TRBJ2-2; v_call: TRBV5-1; d_call: .; cdr3_aa: CASSWTGTSSGELFF